The 21 T cell receptor beta chains listed next were all sequenced from one sample in a study of blood T cell repertoires in COVID-19. TCRdb's copy holds only in-frame clones and misses some; the assay was immunoSEQ multiplex PCR. Among under 130,000 clones listed, roughly 80% were seen once. Sequencing input: peripheral blood. These receptors were obtained from a woman aged 80 or over with acute or convalescent COVID-19.

This clone was seen once. The CDR3 coding sequence is TGCGCCAGCAGCCTAGGGAGCGGGAGAGATAGCTATGAGCAGTTCTTC. Residues: CASSLGSGRDSYEQFF. The chain uses TRBV4-3 and TRBJ2-1; TRBD2 agrees at 8 bases. Germline V CDR1 and CDR2: LGHNA, YSLEER. V trimming: 4 bases; J trimming: 8 bases; junction bases outside the gene matches: 13. CDR3 length equals 16 residues.

V is TRBV12-5 and J is TRBJ2-2; a weak D match, TRBD2 (5 bases). The CDR3 extends over 14 amino acids. Germline CDR1 LGHNT, CDR2 FRNRAP. Deletions cut 5 bases from V and 2 bases from J, with 9 bases between. The CDR3 DNA is TGTGCTAGTGGTCCTCGGACTAACACCGGGGAGCTGTTTTTT. Protein sequence: CASGPRTNTGELFF. Variable domain in full (rest from reference TRBV12-5 and TRBJ2-2): DARVTQTPRHKVTEMGQEVTMRCQPILGHNTVFWYRQTMMQGLELLAYFRNRAPLDDSGMPKDRFSAEMPDATLATLKIQPSEPRDSAVYFCASGPRTNTGELFFGEGSRLTVL.

The rearrangement uses TRBV6-5 and TRBJ1-2; D call uncertain. Trimming pared 10 bases from V and 3 bases from J, leaving 15 bases between. Germline V gives CDR1 MNHEY, CDR2 SVGAGI. This CDR3 spans 13 amino acids. As DNA, the CDR3 is TGTGCCATCAAAGTCGTCGGGGACTATGGCTACACCTTC. Protein: CAIKVVGDYGYTF.

The chain employs TRBV29-1 and TRBJ1-1, with D perhaps matching TRBD1 (5 bases). This CDR3 spans 13 amino acids. V was trimmed by 2 bases and J by 4 bases, leaving 11 bases between them. Germline CDR1 SQVTM, CDR2 ANQGSEA. CDR3 loop: CSVERQGGTEAFF. The DNA for the CDR3 is TGCAGCGTTGAACGGCAGGGCGGCACTGAAGCTTTCTTT. Full variable domain (outside the CDR3, taken from reference TRBV29-1 and TRBJ1-1): SAVISQKPSRDICQRGTSLTIQCQVDSQVTMMFWYRQQPGQSLTLIATANQGSEATYESGFVIDKFPISRPNLTFSTLTVSNMSPEDSSIYLCSVERQGGTEAFFGQGTRLTVV.

The genes are TRBV4-1 and TRBJ2-7, with 7 bases aligning to TRBD2. Germline-derived CDR1 and CDR2 are MGHRA and YSYEKL. This CDR3 is built from 16 residues. V lost 0 bases and J lost 3; bases outside the gene matches: 8. The CDR3 region has the DNA TGCGCCAGCAGCCAAGATCAAGCGGGGAGAGGCTACGAGCAGTACTTC. Translating it yields CASSQDQAGRGYEQYF.

The rearrangement uses TRBV30 and TRBJ2-5, with 10 bases fitting TRBD1. V trimming: 3 bases; J trimming: 5 bases; junction bases outside the gene matches: 3. The germline V gene encodes CDR1 GTSNPN and CDR2 SVGIG (reference sequence). The CDR3 contains 13 residues. CDR3 coding DNA: TGTGCCTGGAGGAAGGGACAGGGGGAGACCCAGTACTTC. Amino acids: CAWRKGQGETQYF.

The chain is built from TRBV5-1 and TRBJ1-5, with D perhaps TRBD1 (6 bases). This CDR3 comprises 14 residues. The germline V and J ends were trimmed by 4 bases and 5 bases, with 13 bases remaining between them. The germline CDR1 and CDR2 sequences are SGHRS and YFSETQ. Here the CDR3 reads CASSASGGDQPQHF. The CDR3 coding sequence is TGCGCCAGCAGCGCCTCGGGGGGCGATCAGCCCCAGCATTTT. Full variable domain (missing parts from reference TRBV5-1 and TRBJ1-5): KAGVTQTPRYLIKTRGQQVTLSCSPISGHRSVSWYQQTPGQGLQFLFEYFSETQRNKGNFPGRFSGRQFSNSRSEMNVSTLELGDSALYLCASSASGGDQPQHFGDGTRLSIL.

The gene calls are TRBV9 and TRBJ1-6, with 7 bases matching TRBD1. The CDR3 is made up of 16 amino acids. Germline V gene data show CDR1 as SGDLS and CDR2 as YYNGEE. Unmatched junction bases numbered 10, after V lost 3 bases and J lost 7 bases. CDR3 bases: TGTGCCAGCAGCGACCCGCGGGGACAGTTCAATTCACCCCTCCACTTT. The encoded protein is CASSDPRGQFNSPLHF.

This rearrangement joins TRBV2 to TRBJ1-1; 10 nucleotides align to TRBD1. Germline V gives CDR1 SNHLY, CDR2 FYNNEI. The CDR3 loop spans 14 amino acids. Losses at the gene ends were 4 bases for V and 5 bases for J; bases not matched to a gene: 4. In nucleotides, the CDR3 is TGTGCCAGCAGTGGGGGGGACAGGGGTACTGAAGCTTTCTTT. As protein: CASSGGDRGTEAFF.

The chain has TRBV23-1 and TRBJ2-7; 12 nucleotides align to TRBD2. TRBV23-1 is recorded as an ORF, its role being uncertain. Trimming removed 2 bases from V and 6 bases from J; junction bases left unmatched: 8. The CDR3 runs to 16 residues. The CDR3 loop reads CASSQETSGRKGEQYF. The CDR3 nucleotides read TGCGCCAGCAGTCAAGAAACTAGCGGGAGGAAAGGCGAGCAGTACTTC.

The chain links TRBV5-4 to TRBJ1-2; 8 nucleotides line up with TRBD1. The germline gives CDR1 SGHNT, CDR2 YYREEE (reference sequence). V gave up 4 bases and J gave up 8 bases; unmatched junction bases: 10. This CDR3 region has 14 residues. The CDR3 loop is CASSPHTGGRGYTF. The DNA of the CDR3 is TGTGCCAGCAGCCCCCATACAGGGGGACGGGGCTACACCTTC.

This sequence joins TRBV5-1 and TRBJ1-2; 9 bases match TRBD1. The germline gives CDR1 SGHRS, CDR2 YFSETQ. The CDR3 length is 14 residues. With 0 bases clipped from V and 5 bases from J, the junction kept 2 bases outside the gene matches. Here the CDR3 reads CASSLEDRGYGYTF. Here the CDR3 DNA reads TGCGCCAGCAGCTTGGAGGACAGGGGTTATGGCTACACCTTC.

V and J are TRBV7-6 and TRBJ1-6; D call uncertain. The CDR3 sequence is 16 residues long. From germline, CDR1 is SGHVS and CDR2 FNYEAQ. Trimming left V 5 bases short and J 4 bases short, with 15 bases between. CDR3 sequence: CASSPTTRSYNSPLHF. CDR3 nucleotide sequence: TGTGCCAGCAGCCCTACTACAAGGTCATATAATTCACCCCTCCACTTT. The full variable domain, with the rest looked up from reference TRBV7-6 and TRBJ1-6, is GAGVSQSPRYKVTKRGQDVALRCDPISGHVSLYWYRQALGQGPEFLTYFNYEAQQDKSGLPNDRFSAERPEGSISTLTIQRTEQRDSAMYRCASSPTTRSYNSPLHFGNGTRLTVT.

The gene calls are TRBV5-1 and TRBJ2-1, with unresolved D. V was pared by 5 bases and J by 5 bases, with 14 bases between. The CDR3 contains 14 residues. Germline V gene lookup returns CDR1 SGHRS and CDR2 YFSETQ. The CDR3 bases are TGCGCCAGCAGGCTTGCGACTTCCAACAATGAGCAGTTCTTC. Translated: CASRLATSNNEQFF.

The CDR3 DNA reads TGCGCCAGCAGCTTGGACGGGAGGGAGCACAATGAGCAGTTCTTC. Protein sequence: CASSLDGREHNEQFF. This rearrangement joins TRBV5-1 to TRBJ2-1; 8 bases line up with TRBD2. J gave up 5 bases and V 0 bases, and 4 bases lay outside the gene matches. The germline V gene encodes CDR1 SGHRS and CDR2 YFSETQ. The CDR3 length is 15 residues.

The CDR3 spells CASTPPQGDQPQHF. The CDR3 region has the DNA TGTGCCAGTACCCCCCCTCAGGGCGATCAGCCCCAGCATTTT. The V and J genes are TRBV19 and TRBJ1-5, with D possibly TRBD1 on 5 matching bases. CDR1 is LNHDA and CDR2 is SQIVND in the germline V gene (reference sequence). V was cut by 7 bases and J by 5 bases, with 15 bases left in between. This CDR3 is built from 14 residues. The full variable domain, completed using reference TRBV19 and TRBJ1-5, is DGGITQSPKYLFRKEGQNVTLSCEQNLNHDAMYWYRQDPGQGLRLIYYSQIVNDFQKGDIAEGYSVSREKKESFPLTVTSAQKNPTAFYLCASTPPQGDQPQHFGDGTRLSIL.

With regard to this clone: Sequence at one end of the junction differs from germline and may be a read error. CDR3 amino acids: CASRERISSYNEQFF. For the CDR3, the DNA is TGTGCCAGCCGTGAGCGGATAAGCTCCTACAATGAGCAGTTCTTC. The V gene is TRBV6-1, the J gene TRBJ2-1; D perhaps matches TRBD2 (5 bases). Germline CDR1 reads MNHNS; CDR2 reads SASEGT. The CDR3 is 15 residues long.

The chain has TRBV19 and TRBJ1-4; D is possibly TRBD1 (5 bases). Germline assignment: CDR1 LNHDA and CDR2 SQIVND (reference sequence). The V end was cut by 7 bases, the J end by 5 bases, with 11 bases between. The length of the CDR3 is 13 residues. DNA for the CDR3: TGTGCCAGTACGGGGACTAAGAATGAAAAACTGTTTTTT. Protein: CASTGTKNEKLFF.

The chain employs TRBV7-6 and TRBJ2-3; D call uncertain. Germline-derived CDR1 and CDR2 are SGHVS and FNYEAQ. This CDR3 spans 14 amino acids. Trimming stripped 1 base from V and 3 bases from J, with 8 bases between. The CDR3 region has the DNA TGTGCCAGCAGCTTAGGACTCACAACAGATACGCAGTATTTT. Translated: CASSLGLTTDTQYF.

This clone was observed a single time. The V gene is TRBV15, the J gene TRBJ1-2, with TRBD1 as a possible D gene (6 bases). The CDR3 covers 15 residues. V was pared by 0 bases and J by 1 base, with 9 bases between. Germline V gene data show CDR1 as LNHNV and CDR2 as YYDKDF (reference sequence). The CDR3 is CATSRDGTLNYGYTF. The CDR3 bases are TGTGCCACCAGCAGAGACGGGACACTTAACTATGGCTACACCTTC.

This clone has a handful of counts. DNA for the CDR3: TGTGCCAGCAGCCCCGAGGGATCCTACGAGCAGTACGTC. Its protein is CASSPEGSYEQYV. V and J are TRBV7-9 and TRBJ2-7; possible D gene TRBD2, 5 bases. With 5 bases removed from V and 1 base from J, the gap between germline ends came to 9 bases. This CDR3 region has 13 residues. CDR1 is SEHNR, CDR2 FQNEAQ, per germline (reference sequence).